Described below is a single T cell receptor beta chain sequence and its context. These data belong to a study of OX40 agonist ivuxolimab in advanced cancers. Profiled with immunoSEQ multiplex PCR; TCRdb holds only in-frame clones, not every one. The sample shows around 43,000 clones, around 89% of them seen only once. The material was CD4+ or CD8+ T cells sorted from blood, obtained in a trial of the OX40 agonist ivuxolimab. This receptor was obtained from an adult with an advanced solid tumor such as melanoma, head and neck, liver or kidney cancer.

The CDR3 coding sequence is TGTGCCAGCAGTGACGGGGACACAGCCTACGAGCAGTACTTC. It specifies CASSDGDTAYEQYF. The rearrangement joins TRBV6-1 to TRBJ2-7; D is possibly TRBD1 (6 bases). Trimming shortened V by 3 bases and J by 2 bases, and 11 bases separated the two germline ends. From germline, CDR1 is MNHNS and CDR2 SASEGT. The CDR3 runs 14 residues.